This TCR beta chain was sequenced in a study of CD8 T cells in ankylosing spondylitis. The study, taken as a whole, reports: Matched ankylosing spondylitis synovial fluid reportedly showed significant enrichment of disease-linked clones. One TCR beta motif, made up of eight highly homologous variants, appeared characteristic of ankylosing spondylitis blood.

As for this clonotype: Its antigen remains unknown.

Via MiXCR, TCRdb re-called the 5' RACE reads, giving one row per CDR3 protein. The repertoire holds 200,000 to 250,000 distinct CDR3 sequences, around 8% seen once, with approximately 4.8% in the top ten. V was clipped by 10 bases and J by 4 bases, with 16 bases between them. From germline, CDR1 is SGHTA and CDR2 FQGNSA. This CDR3 is built from 13 residues. This rearrangement joins TRBV7-2 to TRBJ2-5, with D possibly matching TRBD1 (5 bases). Source material: blood, either unsorted or a sorted T cell fraction (not recorded which). The source of this sequence is a female donor with ankylosing spondylitis or in good health (not recorded which). The chain's CDR3 is CAIGKGYRETQYF. Here the CDR3 DNA reads TGTGCCATCGGAAAGGGGTACCGAGAGACCCAGTACTTC.